A selection of T cell receptor beta chains follows, all from one sample in a study of T cells after yellow fever vaccination. TCRdb processed the 5' RACE reads anew with MiXCR; each CDR3 protein has one entry. The sample yields about 25,000 distinct CDR3 sequences, 3.4% seen once. Material: PBMCs, either bulk or a sorted T-cell subset (CD4+, CD8+, memory, or dextramer-sorted; not recorded which), obtained roughly 47 days after the first yellow fever vaccination. The origin of the receptors is a young man who received the YFV17D yellow fever vaccine. The CDR3 runs from the conserved cysteine through the conserved F or W. D genes are given only for firm matches. A row's size may be missing; if present it is once, few, many or a size class.

J,V,D,size,CDR3,DNA
TRBJ1-1,TRBV27,-,many,CASTRVQGRMNTEAFF,TGTGCCAGCACCCGAGTTCAGGGGAGAATGAACACTGAAGCTTTCTTT
TRBJ1-3,TRBV6-5,-,many,CASSWAGPSGNTIYF,TGTGCCAGCAGTTGGGCGGGACCGTCTGGAAACACCATATATTTT
TRBJ2-2,TRBV4-3,TRBD2,many,CASSQEGGAGELFF,TGCGCCAGCAGCCAAGAGGGAGGGGCCGGGGAGCTGTTTTTT
TRBJ2-3,TRBV7-2,-,many,CASSLEVRETQYF,TGTGCCAGCAGCTTAGAGGTCAGGGAGACGCAGTATTTT
TRBJ1-6,TRBV7-9,TRBD1,many,CASSARRTGPDSPLHF,TGTGCCAGCAGCGCGAGGCGGACAGGACCAGATTCACCCCTCCACTTT
TRBJ1-2,TRBV7-2,TRBD1,many,CASSARQGLGYTF,TGTGCCAGCAGCGCACGACAGGGGTTGGGCTACACCTTC
TRBJ2-7,TRBV4-3,-,-,CASSQGVNGFSSYEQYF,TGCGCCAGCAGCCAAGGAGTGAACGGCTTTAGCTCCTACGAGCAGTACTTC
TRBJ2-1,TRBV5-1,-,many,CASSLAGNYNEQFF,TGCGCCAGCAGCTTGGCAGGAAACTACAATGAGCAGTTCTTC
TRBJ1-1,TRBV7-6,TRBD1,many,CASSLTGTNTEAFF,TGTGCCAGCAGCTTGACAGGGACGAACACTGAAGCTTTCTTT
TRBJ2-2,TRBV29-1,TRBD1,many,CSVHRQGDTGELFF,TGCAGCGTTCACAGACAGGGGGACACCGGGGAGCTGTTTTTT
TRBJ2-1,TRBV7-3,-,many,CASSLGGHYEQFF,TGTGCCAGCAGCCTGGGGGGCCACTATGAGCAGTTCTTC
TRBJ2-1,TRBV9,-,many,CASSEGGGRANEQFF,TGTGCCAGCAGCGAGGGGGGGGGCAGGGCAAATGAGCAGTTCTTC